These 9 T cell receptor beta chains came from one sample sequenced in a study of beta chain features in type 1 diabetes. Study-level results: Shortening that was moderate but significant affected the TCRB CDR3s of Type 1 diabetes patients in all four CD4+ subsets.

Which antigens these TCRs recognize remains unknown. Investigators reverse transcribed all isolated RNA, so they sequenced expressed TCRB transcripts. The method was immunoSEQ multiplex PCR; TCRdb's version includes in-frame clones alone and lacks a portion of them. Of around 300,000 clones listed, about 15% are singletons. The sequenced material came from naive CD4+ T cells from blood. Receptor source: a young man with type 1 diabetes.

The DNA of the CDR3 is TGTGCCAGCATAGTGGGCCGAACCGGGGAGCTGTTTTTT. Protein product: CASIVGRTGELFF. The rearrangement joins TRBV28 to TRBJ2-2; D uncertain. The CDR3 runs 13 residues. Germline CDR1 MDHEN, CDR2 SYDVKM. Trimming removed 7 bases from V and 5 bases from J, with 11 bases in between.

This clone was detected only a few times. The V gene is TRBV5-1, the J gene TRBJ2-3; D is perhaps TRBD2 (5 bases). CDR3 length: 16 residues. Trimming stripped 3 bases from V and 6 bases from J, with 20 bases between. CDR1 is SGHRS, CDR2 YFSETQ, per germline. This chain's CDR3 is CASSSQTAEVGDTQYF. The CDR3 DNA reads as TGCGCCAGCAGCTCACAAACAGCGGAGGTCGGGGATACGCAGTATTTT.

This clone was seen a few times. V gene TRBV7-9 combines with J gene TRBJ2-7, with TRBD1 identical over 10 bases. V shed 5 bases, J shed 1 base, and the junction held 11 bases outside the gene matches. CDR1 is SEHNR, CDR2 FQNEAQ, per germline (reference sequence). The CDR3 has 17 amino acids. The CDR3 loop is CASSPTGGTGESYEQYF. The CDR3 DNA sequence: TGTGCCAGCAGCCCTACGGGGGGGACAGGGGAATCCTACGAGCAGTACTTC.

This clone was observed once. This chain joins TRBV10-3 and TRBJ2-1, with 14 positions matching TRBD2. The CDR3 has 17 amino acids. Germline V lookup: CDR1 ENHRY, CDR2 SYGVKD. After removal of 0 bases from V and 7 bases from J, the junction contained 5 bases not matched to a gene. CDR3 amino acids: CAISESGLAGAGNEQFF. Here the CDR3 DNA reads TGTGCCATCAGTGAGTCGGGACTAGCGGGAGCGGGAAATGAGCAGTTCTTC.

The V and J genes are TRBV10-2 and TRBJ1-5, with 9 bases aligning to TRBD1. The germline V gene encodes CDR1 WSHSY and CDR2 SAAADI. The CDR3 covers 13 residues. The V and J ends lost 8 bases and 5 bases, in that order; junction bases with no gene match: 4. The CDR3 DNA reads as TGCGCCAGCTCAGACAGGGGGGATCAGCCCCAGCATTTT. This sequence encodes CASSDRGDQPQHF.

This clone was seen a single time. The chain joins TRBV9 to TRBJ1-4; D unclear. The CDR3 contains 14 residues. Germline assignment: CDR1 SGDLS and CDR2 YYNGEE. Trimming took off 4 bases at V and 12 bases at J, with 19 bases between the two ends. The CDR3 nucleotides are TGTGCCAGCAGCTTTGGGCCACACCAGGAGGAACTGTTTTTT. This codes for CASSFGPHQEELFF.

The rearrangement links TRBV18 to TRBJ2-7, with a tentative D call TRBD2 (7 bases). The CDR3 is made up of 15 amino acids. V lost 3 bases and J 4 bases, leaving 16 bases between the germline ends. Germline CDR1 is KGHSH and CDR2 is LQKENI. The CDR3 DNA reads TGTGCCAGCTCACCCCAAGGGGGGGCCAGGTACGAGCAGTACTTC. It specifies CASSPQGGARYEQYF.

V gene TRBV21-1 combines with J gene TRBJ2-7; TRBD1, the table's D call, was not compared with the DNA. TRBV21-1 has pseudogene status. CDR3 length equals 16 residues. The CDR3: CASSNGTPGLRYEQYF. The CDR3 DNA follows: TGTGCCAGCAGCAATGGGACACCTGGACTCCGCTACGAGCAGTACTTC.

This clone was found a few times. The rearrangement joins TRBV15 to TRBJ2-3; 10 bases are a match to TRBD2. This CDR3 contains 15 residues. V shed 7 bases and J 0 bases; nucleotides not matched to a gene: 4. CDR1 and CDR2 from the germline V gene are LNHNV and YYDKDF (reference sequence). The CDR3 sequence: CATKREGTSTDTQYF. The CDR3 DNA sequence: TGTGCCACCAAGCGGGAGGGTACGAGCACAGATACGCAGTATTTT.